This T cell receptor beta chain was captured in a study of breast tumors, draining lymph nodes, adjacent tissues. Study-wide points: The data were judged consistent with most tumor T cells coming from lymph node and expanding in tumor. That most tumor T cells come from lymph nodes remained unproven. Tumor and nontumor repertoires were significantly more similar in luminal-like than in basal-like breast cancer. Tumors had less TCR diversity than lymph nodes, more than nontumor tissue.

This clonotype was counted ten times or more. Its specificity is unknown. At one of its ends the junction is not consistent with the germline gene, which may arise from a read error. The lymph nodes were axillary draining lymph nodes from breast cancer patients. Each CDR3 protein gets one entry after TCRdb re-called the multiplex PCR reads with MiXCR. The sample includes about 180,000 distinct CDR3 sequences, around 33% of them seen just once. Germline values: CDR1 SSHAT, CDR2 FNYEAQ (reference sequence). The CDR3 is 14 amino acids. The chain joins TRBV7-7 to TRBJ2-3; 8 bases align to TRBD1. The sample consisted of axillary lymph node tissue. This sequence was found in a female donor with breast cancer. Some clones in this sample may be carry-over from other donors' samples. In DNA form, the CDR3 reads TGTGCTAGCAGCTTACGGACAGGGCCAGATACGCAGTATTTT. Translating gives CASSLRTGPDTQYF.